A single sample is the source of the 28 T cell receptor beta chains below, sequenced in a study of technical replicates of blood from a handful of donors. TCRdb keeps only in-frame clones here, not all; method: immunoSEQ multiplex PCR. The sample holds roughly 70,000 clones, 93% seen once. Sequencing was performed on T cells isolated from PBMCs. The receptors were gathered from a human donor in good health.

The CDR3 DNA is TGTGCCAGCAGCGCCTGGGACAGTCAAGAGACCCAGTACTTC. Its protein is CASSAWDSQETQYF. J is TRBJ2-5 and V is TRBV9; 7 bases are a match to TRBD1. The CDR3 loop spans 14 amino acids. CDR1 is SGDLS and CDR2 is YYNGEE in the germline V gene. The V and J ends lost 3 bases and 2 bases, in that order; junction bases with no gene match: 4.

The chain is built from TRBV30 and TRBJ2-2; 8 positions match TRBD2. The J segment lost 6 bases and the V segment lost 4 bases, leaving 7 bases of the junction unmatched. The CDR3 has 14 residues. Germline V gives CDR1 GTSNPN, CDR2 SVGIG (reference sequence). The CDR3 is CAWTGGAVSGELFF. CDR3 in DNA: TGTGCCTGGACGGGGGGGGCCGTGTCCGGGGAGCTGTTTTTT.

The chain joins TRBV4-2 to TRBJ2-5, with TRBD1 matching over 9 bases. There are 15 residues in the CDR3. Germline V gene lookup returns CDR1 LGHNA and CDR2 YNFKEQ. V was pared by 4 bases and J by 4 bases, with 7 bases of the junction left unmatched. The CDR3 DNA sequence: TGTGCCAGCAGCCCCAGTAAGGACAGGGGAGAGACCCAGTACTTC. It specifies CASSPSKDRGETQYF.

The rearrangement uses TRBV5-5 and TRBJ2-5; 10 bases align to TRBD1. Germline values: CDR1 SGHKS, CDR2 YYEKEE (reference sequence). The CDR3 contains 17 residues. V trimming: 4 bases; J trimming: 5 bases; junction bases outside the gene matches: 14. This CDR3 reads CASSPMTGGNLVETQYF. CDR3 coding DNA: TGTGCCAGCAGCCCCATGACAGGGGGCAACTTGGTGGAGACCCAGTACTTC.

The chain uses TRBV5-1 and TRBJ2-1; TRBD1 aligns across 9 bases. Germline V gives CDR1 SGHRS, CDR2 YFSETQ. V lost 4 bases and J lost 5; bases outside the gene matches: 7. This CDR3 region has 15 residues. CDR3 nucleotide sequence: TGCGCCAGCAGCACGGGACAGGGAGTACACAATGAGCAGTTCTTC. Its translation is CASSTGQGVHNEQFF.

The chain joins TRBV9 to TRBJ2-2, with 12 nucleotides matching TRBD1. Trimming removed 3 bases from V and 4 bases from J; junction bases left unmatched: 4. CDR1 SGDLS and CDR2 YYNGEE come from the germline V gene. The CDR3 totals 16 residues. The CDR3 DNA follows: TGTGCCAGCAGCGCACCGGGACAGGGGGCCACCGGGGAGCTGTTTTTT. This sequence encodes CASSAPGQGATGELFF.

This chain uses TRBV6-5 with TRBJ1-2; tentative D call: TRBD1 (5 bases). Germline CDR1 and CDR2: MNHEY and SVGAGI. The CDR3 is made up of 14 amino acids. The V end was cut by 6 bases, the J end by 0 bases, with 11 bases between. This CDR3 reads CASSQGTSNYGYTF. For the CDR3, the DNA is TGTGCCAGCAGCCAGGGAACCTCTAACTATGGCTACACCTTC.

This clone was seen a single time. The genes are TRBV4-2 and TRBJ2-5, with TRBD2 matching over 7 bases. There are 15 residues in the CDR3. Germline V gene data show CDR1 as LGHNA and CDR2 as YNFKEQ. With V trimmed by 4 bases and J by 4 bases, 9 bases remained unmatched. CDR3 DNA: TGTGCCAGCAGCCGGCGGGAGCAGGACGGAGAGACCCAGTACTTC. Translation gives CASSRREQDGETQYF.

J is TRBJ1-2 and V is TRBV5-1; 8 nucleotides agree with TRBD1. The ends lost 4 bases at V and 2 bases at J; junction bases unmatched: 7. Germline lookup yields CDR1 SGHRS and CDR2 YFSETQ. This CDR3 comprises 15 residues. The CDR3 loop reads CASSLRQGANYGYTF. In DNA, the CDR3 is TGCGCCAGCAGCCTAAGGCAGGGGGCAAACTATGGCTACACCTTC.

The V and J genes are TRBV5-6 and TRBJ1-5; a possible D gene is TRBD1 (5 bases). Germline V gene lookup returns CDR1 SGHDT and CDR2 YYEEEE. V shed 1 base and J shed 2 bases, with 13 bases lying between them. CDR3 length: 16 residues. CDR3 DNA sequence: TGTGCCAGCAGCTTGTATAGCAGGGAAGGCAATCAGCCCCAGCATTTT. Encoded protein: CASSLYSREGNQPQHF.

This chain links TRBV5-1 with TRBJ2-5; D may be TRBD1 (5 bases). The CDR3 is 13 residues long. Between the trimmed V and J ends, which lost 4 bases and 2 bases, there was a span of 9 bases. Germline loops: CDR1 SGHRS, CDR2 YFSETQ. In nucleotides, the CDR3 is TGCGCCAGCAGCGCGGACAAACAAGAGACCCAGTACTTC. The encoded protein is CASSADKQETQYF.

The J gene is TRBJ1-1, the V gene TRBV11-3; perhaps TRBD1 as D (6 bases). This CDR3 contains 14 residues. Germline V lookup: CDR1 SGHNT, CDR2 YENEEA. V was pared by 5 bases and J by 1 base, with 11 bases between. This CDR3 reads CASSTGTKNTEAFF. In DNA form, the CDR3 reads TGTGCCAGCAGCACCGGGACAAAGAACACTGAAGCTTTCTTT.

The gene calls are TRBV20-1 and TRBJ2-4; a possible D gene is TRBD2 (5 bases). The CDR3 runs to 11 residues. Germline CDR1 reads DFQATT; CDR2 reads SNEGSKA (reference sequence). V shed 5 bases and J shed 6 bases, with 8 bases lying between them. The CDR3 spells CSARRGNIQYF. The CDR3 bases are TGCAGTGCTCGTCGGGGAAACATTCAGTACTTC.

The chain carries TRBV7-9 and TRBJ1-1; D unresolved. This CDR3 comprises 13 residues. CDR1 is SEHNR, CDR2 FQNEAQ, per germline (reference sequence). Between the trimmed V and J ends, which lost 4 bases and 1 base, there was a span of 7 bases. Here the CDR3 DNA reads TGTGCCAGCAGCTCCAGGAAGAACACTGAAGCTTTCTTT. Its protein is CASSSRKNTEAFF.

J is TRBJ1-2 and V is TRBV9; 12 nucleotides line up with TRBD1. Germline lookup yields CDR1 SGDLS and CDR2 YYNGEE. V lost 4 bases and J lost 5; bases outside the gene matches: 6. This CDR3 region has 15 residues. The CDR3 spells CASSSGQGATYGYTF. In DNA form, the CDR3 reads TGTGCCAGCAGCTCGGGACAGGGGGCTACTTATGGCTACACCTTC.

The rearrangement uses TRBV15 and TRBJ1-1; 7 bases agree with TRBD1. This CDR3 region has 15 residues. Germline V gives CDR1 LNHNV, CDR2 YYDKDF (reference sequence). V shed 1 base, J shed 0 bases, and the junction held 2 bases outside the gene matches. The CDR3: CATSRVGTVNTEAFF. CDR3 DNA sequence: TGTGCCACCAGCAGAGTGGGGACAGTGAACACTGAAGCTTTCTTT.

This clone came up a few times. The V gene is TRBV5-1, the J gene TRBJ2-1; 12 nucleotides match TRBD1. Germline lookup yields CDR1 SGHRS and CDR2 YFSETQ. There are 15 residues in the CDR3. The J segment lost 9 bases and the V segment lost 3 bases, leaving 7 bases of the junction unmatched. The CDR3 sequence: CASSSPGQGASEQFF. CDR3 DNA sequence: TGCGCCAGCAGCTCCCCGGGACAGGGGGCTAGTGAGCAGTTCTTC.

This rearrangement joins TRBV6-1 to TRBJ2-1, with D unclear. Germline lookup yields CDR1 MNHNS and CDR2 SASEGT. The V gene lost 6 bases and the J gene lost 0 bases, with 3 bases spanning the gap. The CDR3 has 12 amino acids. The CDR3 sequence is CASSVSYNEQFF. In DNA, the CDR3 is TGTGCCAGCAGCGTCTCCTACAATGAGCAGTTCTTC.

This clone appeared once. The V call is TRBV4-1, the J call TRBJ2-1; possibly TRBD2 for D (5 bases). Trimming shortened V by 4 bases and J by 9 bases, and 13 bases separated the two germline ends. The CDR3 covers 13 residues. Germline lookup yields CDR1 MGHRA and CDR2 YSYEKL. Here the CDR3 reads CASSPIRGTEQFF. The CDR3 DNA is TGCGCCAGCAGCCCGATTCGGGGTACTGAGCAGTTCTTC.

V and J are TRBV28 and TRBJ2-7; 9 nucleotides match TRBD2. Germline V gives CDR1 MDHEN, CDR2 SYDVKM. The trim removed 3 bases at V and 4 bases at J, leaving 7 bases unmatched. The CDR3 loop spans 15 amino acids. The CDR3 spells CASSFFGLASYEQYF. The CDR3 DNA reads as TGTGCCAGCAGTTTCTTCGGACTAGCGTCATACGAGCAGTACTTC.

The chain uses TRBV4-1 and TRBJ1-1, with 9 positions matching TRBD1. Germline V lookup: CDR1 MGHRA, CDR2 YSYEKL. There are 14 residues in the CDR3. V was clipped by 4 bases and J by 3 bases; unmatched bases: 3. Written as DNA, the CDR3 is TGCGCCAGCAGCCGATGGACAGGGGACACTGAAGCTTTCTTT. Amino acid sequence: CASSRWTGDTEAFF.

The chain couples TRBV12-5 to TRBJ1-1; tentatively, D is TRBD1 (6 bases). This CDR3 has 15 residues. V shed 1 base and J shed 5 bases, with 14 bases lying between them. Germline V gene sequence: CDR1 LGHNT, CDR2 FRNRAP. CDR3 protein: CASGLGLGAQTEAFF. For the CDR3, the DNA is TGTGCTAGTGGTTTGGGTCTGGGGGCGCAAACTGAAGCTTTCTTT. The full variable domain, with the rest looked up from reference TRBV12-5 and TRBJ1-1, is DARVTQTPRHKVTEMGQEVTMRCQPILGHNTVFWYRQTMMQGLELLAYFRNRAPLDDSGMPKDRFSAEMPDATLATLKIQPSEPRDSAVYFCASGLGLGAQTEAFFGQGTRLTVV.

The chain combines TRBV5-4 with TRBJ2-7; TRBD1 matches at 7 bases. Trimming removed 4 bases from V and 2 bases from J; junction bases left unmatched: 3. Germline V lookup: CDR1 SGHNT, CDR2 YYREEE (reference sequence). The CDR3 runs 13 residues. CDR3 sequence (DNA): TGTGCCAGCAGCCTTGACAGGGCCTACGAGCAGTACTTC. Translation: CASSLDRAYEQYF. Full variable domain (rest looked up from reference TRBV5-4 and TRBJ2-7): ETGVTQSPTHLIKTRGQQVTLRCSSQSGHNTVSWYQQALGQGPQFIFQYYREEENGRGNFPPRFSGLQFPNYSSELNVNALELDDSALYLCASSLDRAYEQYFGPGTRLTVT.

The CDR3 nucleotides are TGTGCCAGCAGTGGCCCGGGAGGGGGTTCCAATGAGCAGTTCTTC. Amino acid sequence: CASSGPGGGSNEQFF. V is TRBV2 and J is TRBJ2-1; 8 bases align to TRBD2. The CDR3 is made up of 15 amino acids. Per the germline V gene, CDR1 is SNHLY and CDR2 is FYNNEI. The trim removed 4 bases at V and 6 bases at J, leaving 8 bases unmatched.

The count of this clone is one. This chain joins TRBV6-5 and TRBJ2-7; TRBD2 agrees at 7 bases. Trimming cost V 2 bases and J 1 base; bases outside gene matches: 2. This CDR3 is 14 amino acids long. Per germline, CDR1 MNHEY and CDR2 SVGAGI. CDR3 protein: CASSYNGGSYEQYF. The CDR3 nucleotides are TGTGCCAGCAGTTACAACGGGGGGTCCTACGAGCAGTACTTC.

This chain connects TRBV11-2 to TRBJ2-7; D is unclear. CDR1 and CDR2 (germline): SGHAT, FQNNGV. With 4 bases removed from V and 4 bases from J, the gap between germline ends came to 5 bases. The CDR3 consists of 11 residues. CDR3 coding DNA: TGTGCCAGCAGCTCCACTTACGAGCAGTACTTC. This gives the protein CASSSTYEQYF.

This chain links TRBV19 with TRBJ1-2; TRBD1 matches at 7 bases. Germline CDR1 and CDR2: LNHDA and SQIVND (reference sequence). The CDR3 has 15 residues. Losses at the gene ends were 4 bases for V and 5 bases for J; bases not matched to a gene: 10. CDR3 amino acids: CASSTGRGRTYGYTF. DNA for the CDR3: TGTGCCAGTAGTACGGGCAGGGGGAGGACGTATGGCTACACCTTC.

The genes are TRBV20-1 and TRBJ2-7; D gene ambiguous. Per the germline V gene, CDR1 is DFQATT and CDR2 is SNEGSKA (reference sequence). V shed 2 bases and J shed 4 bases, with 3 bases lying between them. The CDR3 spans 10 residues. In DNA, the CDR3 is TGCAGTGCTAGACTGTACGAGCAGTACTTC. This sequence encodes CSARLYEQYF.